The 32 T cell receptor beta chains presented below share a single source sample, sequenced in a study of control samples from healthy donors and cancer patients. Sequencing was performed with immunoSEQ multiplex PCR; in TCRdb, only in-frame clones are kept and a portion is missing. This table holds about 160,000 clones, 96% found once. Sequenced input: blood. Receptors were obtained from a woman aged 30 to 39 in good health.

The chain uses TRBV7-9 and TRBJ1-1; D is unresolved. Germline lookup yields CDR1 SEHNR and CDR2 FQNEAQ (reference sequence). The CDR3 runs 14 residues. V shed 2 bases and J shed 0 bases, with 7 bases lying between them. The CDR3: CASSLMDVNTEAFF. The CDR3 DNA follows: TGTGCCAGCAGCTTAATGGACGTGAACACTGAAGCTTTCTTT.

The chain has TRBV29-1 and TRBJ2-3, with a tentative D call TRBD2 (6 bases). Trimming took 7 bases from V and 2 from J, leaving 19 bases between them. Germline V lookup: CDR1 SQVTM, CDR2 ANQGSEA. CDR3 length equals 15 residues. CDR3 in DNA: TGCAGCGCAATGACTAGTTCCTTAAACACAGATACGCAGTATTTT. Translated: CSAMTSSLNTDTQYF.

The V call is TRBV10-2, the J call TRBJ1-5, with D uncertain. V gave up 3 bases and J gave up 6 bases, with 6 bases separating them. Germline lookup yields CDR1 WSHSY and CDR2 SAAADI. The CDR3 is 12 residues long. The CDR3 DNA reads as TGCGCCAGCAGTGAATATTTTCAGCCCCAGCATTTT. This encodes CASSEYFQPQHF.

The J gene is TRBJ1-1, the V gene TRBV2; D gene ambiguous. V shed 3 bases and J shed 3 bases, with 11 bases lying between them. Germline-derived CDR1 and CDR2 are SNHLY and FYNNEI. The CDR3 loop spans 14 amino acids. The CDR3 coding sequence is TGTGCCAGCAGTGATGGAGGCATATACACTGAAGCTTTCTTT. The encoded protein is CASSDGGIYTEAFF.

The gene calls are TRBV6-6 and TRBJ2-1; D gene unclear. The germline V gene encodes CDR1 MNHNY and CDR2 SVGAGI (reference sequence). The ends were cut back, 2 bases at V and 4 bases at J, with 12 bases in the middle. The CDR3 consists of 15 residues. Here the CDR3 DNA reads TGTGCCAGCAGTTACGGTGACTTACTGTACAATGAGCAGTTCTTC. It encodes CASSYGDLLYNEQFF.

V usage is TRBV4-1 and J usage is TRBJ2-5, with TRBD1 as a possible D gene (5 bases). Germline CDR1 MGHRA, CDR2 YSYEKL. V was clipped by 8 bases and J by 2 bases, with 12 bases between them. The CDR3 has 13 residues. This CDR3 is CASRRTGQETQYF. CDR3 bases: TGCGCCAGCCGCCGAACAGGTCAAGAGACCCAGTACTTC.

This clone was seen a single time. This sequence joins TRBV21-1 and TRBJ1-5; TRBD1 reflects the table's D call only, with no check against the DNA. TRBV21-1 is termed a pseudogene. This CDR3 region has 14 residues. The CDR3 DNA reads as TGTGCCAGCAGCACCGACAGGGGTGAACAGCCCCAGCATTTT. It specifies CASSTDRGEQPQHF.

The J gene is TRBJ2-7, the V gene TRBV7-9, with TRBD1 identical over 8 bases. The germline CDR1 and CDR2 sequences are SEHNR and FQNEAQ (reference sequence). The V segment lost 5 bases and the J segment 6 bases; nucleotides outside the gene matches: 6. CDR3 length: 13 residues. CDR3 DNA: TGTGCCAGCAGCCACCGACAGGGGTCCGAGCAGTACTTC. It translates to CASSHRQGSEQYF.

CDR3 loop: CASSSHRLAGPYEQYF. The CDR3 DNA follows: TGTGCCAGCAGCTCCCACCGACTAGCGGGGCCCTACGAGCAGTACTTC. The V gene is TRBV7-8, the J gene TRBJ2-7, with TRBD2 matching over 11 bases. The ends lost 4 bases at V and 2 bases at J; junction bases unmatched: 7. The length of the CDR3 is 16 residues. CDR1 is SGHVS and CDR2 is FQNEAQ in the germline V gene.

The rearrangement joins TRBV5-4 to TRBJ2-2, with 9 bases fitting TRBD2. Germline values: CDR1 SGHNT, CDR2 YYREEE (reference sequence). V lost 4 bases to trimming and J lost 5 bases; unmatched junction nucleotides: 18. The CDR3 sequence is 19 residues long. CDR3 residues: CASSKQLGAGGPGTGELFF. CDR3 DNA: TGTGCCAGCAGCAAACAACTTGGTGCGGGAGGGCCTGGAACCGGGGAGCTGTTTTTT.

This clone was found once. The J gene is TRBJ1-4, the V gene TRBV9; D ambiguous. V was pared by 4 bases and J by 6 bases, with 13 bases between. This CDR3 region has 14 residues. CDR1 and CDR2 from the germline V gene are SGDLS and YYNGEE. The CDR3, as DNA: TGTGCCAGCAGCCCACCGGACGGTTATGAAAAACTGTTTTTT. Amino acids: CASSPPDGYEKLFF.

CDR3 residues: CASSRRQRSPLHF. The CDR3 nucleotides read TGTGCCAGCAGCCGCCGACAGAGATCACCCCTCCACTTT. This rearrangement joins TRBV7-2 to TRBJ1-6; a possible D gene is TRBD1 (5 bases). The CDR3 has 13 amino acids. V lost 5 bases, J lost 10 bases, and 12 bases lay in between. Germline CDR1 SGHTA, CDR2 FQGNSA.

V gene TRBV5-1 combines with J gene TRBJ1-3; D unclear. CDR1 is SGHRS, CDR2 YFSETQ, per germline. V was pared by 0 bases and J by 0 bases, with 4 bases between. This CDR3 region has 14 residues. The CDR3 nucleotides read TGCGCCAGCAGCTTGGGGGTCTCTGGAAACACCATATATTTT. Translating it yields CASSLGVSGNTIYF.

The V gene is TRBV5-4, the J gene TRBJ2-7; TRBD2 agrees at 9 bases. V gave up 3 bases and J gave up 2 bases; unmatched junction bases: 9. The CDR3 sequence is 16 residues long. Looked up from germline, CDR1 is SGHNT and CDR2 is YYREEE (reference sequence). Here the CDR3 reads CASSSLTGGGAYEQYF. In DNA form, the CDR3 reads TGTGCCAGCAGCTCCCTCACTGGCGGGGGGGCCTACGAGCAGTACTTC.

This clone was detected only once. V gene TRBV2 combines with J gene TRBJ2-6; possibly TRBD1 or TRBD2 for D (5 bases each). The CDR3 spans 17 residues. V lost 4 bases, J lost 1 base, and 14 bases lay in between. Germline assignment: CDR1 SNHLY and CDR2 FYNNEI. The CDR3: CASSARDLFSGANVLTF. The CDR3 DNA is TGTGCCAGCAGTGCGAGGGACCTCTTTTCTGGGGCCAACGTCCTGACTTTC.

The V call is TRBV12-5, the J call TRBJ2-2; 11 bases align to TRBD1. The length of the CDR3 is 16 residues. Germline CDR1 reads LGHNT; CDR2 reads FRNRAP. V was clipped by 5 bases and J by 5 bases; unmatched bases: 7. The CDR3 here is CASGQDRGLGTGELFF. The CDR3 DNA reads as TGTGCTAGTGGTCAGGACAGGGGGCTGGGGACCGGGGAGCTGTTTTTT.

The J gene is TRBJ2-3, the V gene TRBV7-8, with 12 bases aligning to TRBD2. CDR3 length: 16 amino acids. V trimming: 7 bases; J trimming: 3 bases; junction bases outside the gene matches: 8. Germline CDR1 reads SGHVS; CDR2 reads FQNEAQ. The CDR3 here is CASNTLTSGSTDTQYF. In DNA, the CDR3 is TGTGCCAGCAACACATTGACTAGCGGGAGTACAGATACGCAGTATTTT.

This clone was seen just once. The chain has TRBV9 and TRBJ1-1, with a tentative D call TRBD1 (6 bases). Trimming cost V 5 bases and J 3 bases, with 17 bases left between them. The CDR3 spans 15 residues. Germline values: CDR1 SGDLS, CDR2 YYNGEE. The CDR3, as DNA: TGTGCCAGCAGATCGGAGGCAGGGGATCACACTGAAGCTTTCTTT. It yields the protein CASRSEAGDHTEAFF.

The V call is TRBV7-9, the J call TRBJ1-3, with TRBD1 as a possible D gene (6 bases). Trimming pared 3 bases from V and 1 base from J, leaving 10 bases between. The germline gives CDR1 SEHNR, CDR2 FQNEAQ (reference sequence). This CDR3 comprises 15 residues. The CDR3 sequence is CASSLPGVSGNTIYF. In DNA, the CDR3 is TGTGCCAGCAGCTTGCCAGGGGTATCTGGAAACACCATATATTTT.

The chain combines TRBV28 with TRBJ2-7, with 8 bases that match TRBD1. This CDR3 region has 14 residues. The germline CDR1 and CDR2 sequences are MDHEN and SYDVKM. The V segment lost 4 bases and the J segment 3 bases; nucleotides outside the gene matches: 5. The CDR3 DNA reads as TGTGCCAGCAGTTGGACAGGGACCCACTACGAGCAGTACTTC. Translating it yields CASSWTGTHYEQYF.

The chain has TRBV3-1 (or the pseudogene TRBV3-2) and TRBJ2-7; D remains unclear. The germline gives CDR1 LGHDT, CDR2 YNNKEL (reference sequence). Trimming took off 4 bases at V and 0 bases at J, with 4 bases between the two ends. CDR3 length: 12 amino acids. CDR3 amino acids: CASSPNSYEQYF. CDR3 in DNA: TGTGCCAGCAGCCCTAACTCCTACGAGCAGTACTTC.

The rearrangement uses TRBV18 and TRBJ2-1, with 8 bases aligning to TRBD1. The V segment lost 4 bases and the J segment 5 bases; nucleotides outside the gene matches: 10. The CDR3 runs to 16 residues. Germline V gene lookup returns CDR1 KGHSH and CDR2 LQKENI. CDR3 region: CASSQPGQVRDNEQFF. The CDR3 DNA follows: TGTGCCAGCTCACAACCGGGACAGGTGAGGGACAATGAGCAGTTCTTC.

The gene calls are TRBV11-1 and TRBJ1-1; 9 nucleotides match TRBD1. There are 15 residues in the CDR3. V dropped 6 bases and J dropped 4; count of bases not matched to a gene: 9. CDR1 SGHAT and CDR2 FQDESV come from the germline V gene (reference sequence). This CDR3 is CASSWSLQGATEAFF. The CDR3 DNA follows: TGTGCCAGCAGTTGGAGTCTACAGGGGGCCACTGAAGCTTTCTTT.

The J gene is TRBJ2-2, the V gene TRBV5-1; 7 nucleotides match TRBD1. The V and J ends lost 4 bases and 0 bases, in that order; junction bases with no gene match: 6. Germline assignment: CDR1 SGHRS and CDR2 YFSETQ. The CDR3 is made up of 16 amino acids. The CDR3 region has the DNA TGCGCCAGCAGCCCCCAGGGACAGCCGAACACCGGGGAGCTGTTTTTT. It translates to CASSPQGQPNTGELFF.

The V and J genes are TRBV5-1 and TRBJ1-1; D is unresolved. V was trimmed by 7 bases and J by 4 bases, leaving 14 bases between them. The germline gives CDR1 SGHRS, CDR2 YFSETQ. The CDR3 is 13 residues long. CDR3 sequence (DNA): TGCGCCAGCGGACCCAGTTTGGGCACTGAAGCTTTCTTT. Its protein is CASGPSLGTEAFF. The whole variable domain, filled in from reference TRBV5-1 and TRBJ1-1, reads KAGVTQTPRYLIKTRGQQVTLSCSPISGHRSVSWYQQTPGQGLQFLFEYFSETQRNKGNFPGRFSGRQFSNSRSEMNVSTLELGDSALYLCASGPSLGTEAFFGQGTRLTVV.

This chain links TRBV2 with TRBJ2-5; 7 bases align to TRBD1. The length of the CDR3 is 13 residues. Looked up from germline, CDR1 is SNHLY and CDR2 is FYNNEI. V gave up 7 bases and J gave up 5 bases; unmatched junction bases: 7. The CDR3 region is CASTPSGGETQYF. The DNA for the CDR3 is TGTGCCAGCACCCCCTCAGGGGGTGAGACCCAGTACTTC.

The genes are TRBV27 and TRBJ1-2; the D gene is possibly TRBD1 (5 bases). Trimming removed 5 bases from V and 3 bases from J, with 16 bases in between. Germline CDR1 and CDR2: MNHEY and SMNVEV (reference sequence). CDR3 length: 15 residues. The CDR3 DNA reads as TGTGCCAGCAGTCATAACAGCCTACAGGACTATGGCTACACCTTC. It codes for CASSHNSLQDYGYTF.

This clone has a single count. CDR3: CAWGFQGSQPQHF. In DNA form, the CDR3 reads TGTGCCTGGGGGTTCCAGGGAAGTCAGCCCCAGCATTTT. The V call is TRBV30, the J call TRBJ1-5, with a tentative D call TRBD1 (5 bases). The germline V and J ends were trimmed by 5 bases and 6 bases, with 14 bases remaining between them. The CDR3 extends over 13 amino acids. The germline gives CDR1 GTSNPN, CDR2 SVGIG (reference sequence).

This clone was recorded once. This chain uses TRBV11-2 with TRBJ2-7, with D possibly matching TRBD2 (6 bases). Per the germline V gene, CDR1 is SGHAT and CDR2 is FQNNGV. Trimming stripped 0 bases from V and 6 bases from J, with 15 bases between. The CDR3 is 15 amino acids. As DNA, the CDR3 is TGTGCCAGCAGCTTAGATCTCGCGGCGCGGGGCGAGCAGTACTTC. Amino acid sequence: CASSLDLAARGEQYF. Full variable domain (outside the CDR3, taken from reference TRBV11-2 and TRBJ2-7): EAGVAQSPRYKIIEKRQSVAFWCNPISGHATLYWYQQILGQGPKLLIQFQNNGVVDDSQLPKDRFSAERLKGVDSTLKIQPAKLEDSAVYLCASSLDLAARGEQYFGPGTRLTVT.

The sample holds a few counts of this clone. The gene calls are TRBV5-8 and TRBJ2-3; D is possibly TRBD1 (6 bases). CDR1 is SGHTS and CDR2 is YDEGEE in the germline V gene. Trimming took off 2 bases at V and 2 bases at J, with 9 bases between the two ends. The CDR3 is 14 residues long. The CDR3 nucleotides are TGTGCCAGCAGCTTCGGACAGATCACAGATACGCAGTATTTT. Translating it yields CASSFGQITDTQYF.

The J gene is TRBJ2-5, the V gene TRBV2, with D maybe TRBD2 (6 bases). In germline, CDR1 is SNHLY, CDR2 FYNNEI. The V and J ends lost 5 bases and 2 bases respectively, with 15 bases between them. This CDR3 region has 15 residues. In DNA form, the CDR3 reads TGTGCCAGCAGTTACCGGGACTGGGGGCAAGAGACCCAGTACTTC. Its protein is CASSYRDWGQETQYF. Based on the CDR3 plus reference TRBV2 and TRBJ2-5, the full variable domain is EPEVTQTPSHQVTQMGQEVILRCVPISNHLYFYWYRQILGQKVEFLVSFYNNEISEKSEIFDDQFSVERPDGSNFTLKIRSTKLEDSAMYFCASSYRDWGQETQYFGPGTRLLVL.

V usage is TRBV28 and J usage is TRBJ1-1, with 9 positions matching TRBD1. V dropped 3 bases and J dropped 5; count of bases not matched to a gene: 19. This CDR3 region has 19 residues. Germline V gives CDR1 MDHEN, CDR2 SYDVKM. CDR3 sequence (DNA): TGTGCCAGCAGTTTGATTATATCCGCGGAATGGACAGGGGAAACTGAAGCTTTCTTT. Its protein is CASSLIISAEWTGETEAFF.